Listed here are 8 T cell receptor beta chains from one sample, sequenced in a study of OX40 agonist ivuxolimab in advanced cancers. Clones were read by immunoSEQ multiplex PCR, and TCRdb kept only the in-frame ones, dropping some. Of 65,000 to 80,000 clones listed, roughly nine tenths are singletons. Source: CD4+ or CD8+ T cells sorted from blood, taken in a trial of the OX40 agonist ivuxolimab. The source of these receptors is an adult with an advanced solid tumor such as melanoma, head and neck, liver or kidney cancer.

This clone showed up just once. The chain links TRBV10-3 to TRBJ2-3; D uncertain. The germline CDR1 and CDR2 sequences are ENHRY and SYGVKD. The CDR3 covers 15 residues. The V end was cut by 4 bases, the J end by 0 bases, with 11 bases between. The CDR3 here is CAISGAITSTDTQYF. CDR3 in DNA: TGTGCCATCAGTGGTGCCATAACTAGCACAGATACGCAGTATTTT.

The V call is TRBV7-9, the J call TRBJ1-5; the match to TRBD1 covers 11 bases. The J segment lost 6 bases and the V segment lost 1 base, leaving 8 bases of the junction unmatched. Germline CDR1 SEHNR, CDR2 FQNEAQ (reference sequence). CDR3 size: 17 residues. Here the CDR3 reads CASSLVPGQGASQPQHF. DNA of the CDR3: TGTGCCAGCAGCTTAGTGCCCGGACAGGGGGCTAGTCAGCCCCAGCATTTT.

This clone showed up just a few times. The CDR3 reads CASSLFRRDRYNEQFF. The CDR3 DNA reads as TGTGCCAGCAGCTTATTCCGGCGGGATCGCTACAATGAGCAGTTCTTC. The rearrangement links TRBV13 to TRBJ2-1; TRBD2 might be the D (6 bases). Deletions cut 2 bases from V and 3 bases from J, with 14 bases between. Germline assignment: CDR1 PRHDT and CDR2 FYEKMQ (reference sequence). The CDR3 consists of 16 residues.

This chain connects TRBV27 to TRBJ2-4; TRBD1 agrees at 11 bases. The CDR3 covers 16 residues. Per germline, CDR1 MNHEY and CDR2 SMNVEV (reference sequence). J was trimmed by 7 bases and V by 0 bases; bases with no gene match: 5. In DNA form, the CDR3 reads TGTGCCAGCAGTTTATCGGACAGGGGGCGAGGTAACATTCAGTACTTC. Translation: CASSLSDRGRGNIQYF.

V is TRBV7-8 and J is TRBJ1-2; 7 nucleotides agree with TRBD1. This CDR3 is built from 15 residues. The J segment lost 7 bases and the V segment lost 1 base, leaving 9 bases of the junction unmatched. Germline V CDR1 and CDR2: SGHVS, FQNEAQ. The CDR3 coding sequence is TGTGCCAGCAGCTTAGGGAACAGGGGCGGGAGTGGCTACACCTTC. This encodes CASSLGNRGGSGYTF.

A note on this clone: Distinct nucleotide sequences in the sample also encode this CDR3. V and J are TRBV2 and TRBJ2-2; TRBD2 matches at 8 bases. Germline lookup yields CDR1 SNHLY and CDR2 FYNNEI. J lost 2 bases, V lost 4 bases, and 3 bases had no gene match. CDR3 length equals 15 residues. CDR3 amino acids: CASSVLAANTGELFF. CDR3 coding DNA: TGTGCCAGCAGTGTACTAGCGGCCAACACCGGGGAGCTGTTTTTT.

V usage is TRBV27 and J usage is TRBJ1-1; D is unresolved. CDR1 and CDR2 from the germline V gene are MNHEY and SMNVEV (reference sequence). Trimming took 3 bases from V and 1 from J, leaving 9 bases between them. This CDR3 region has 14 residues. The DNA of the CDR3 is TGTGCCAGCAGTTTGTTTCAGAGGAACACTGAAGCTTTCTTT. It specifies CASSLFQRNTEAFF.

The V and J genes are TRBV4-1 and TRBJ1-3; possible D gene TRBD1, 5 bases. The length of the CDR3 is 21 residues. The V end lost 0 bases, the J end lost 0 bases, and 24 bases lay between the germline ends. Germline values: CDR1 MGHRA, CDR2 YSYEKL. The CDR3 spells CASSQDGKGPTHRYSGNTIYF. In DNA, the CDR3 is TGCGCCAGCAGCCAAGATGGAAAGGGGCCTACCCATCGATACTCTGGAAACACCATATATTTT.